These T cell receptor beta chains were read from a single sample in a study of T cell responses to AZD1222 COVID-19 vaccine. Some clones are missing from TCRdb's copy, which holds only in-frame ones; the method was immunoSEQ multiplex PCR. This repertoire shows under 150,000 clones, about nine tenths found once; its top ten account for 2.4%. The sample here was peripheral blood, taken on day 0 of AZD1222 vaccination. Receptor source: an adult in good health. CDR3s include the opening cysteine and the closing phenylalanine or tryptophan. The D gene is left open where the match is weak. The listing skips clone size in some rows; elsewhere it reads once, few, many or a size class.

TRBJ2-3,NA,TRBV20-1,NA,CSASRGADTQYF,TGCAGTGCTAGTAGAGGCGCAGATACGCAGTATTTT
TRBJ2-6,NA,TRBV5-1,NA,CASSQTSGANVLTF,TGCGCCAGCAGCCAGACCTCTGGGGCCAACGTCCTGACTTTC
TRBJ1-1,NA,TRBV12-3/TRBV12-4,NA,CASILSGTEAFF,TGTGCCAGCATCCTCTCGGGGACTGAAGCTTTCTTT
TRBJ2-3,NA,TRBV3-1/TRBV3-2,NA,CASSFWTGTDTQYF,TGTGCCAGCAGCTTCTGGACCGGCACAGATACGCAGTATTTT
TRBJ2-3,NA,TRBV18,NA,CASSPLGADTQYF,TGTGCCAGCTCACCACTCGGCGCAGATACGCAGTATTTT
TRBJ1-4,once,TRBV19,NA,CASSTGTAILKLFF,TGTGCCAGTAGTACCGGGACCGCGATACTGAAACTGTTTTTT
TRBJ2-7,NA,TRBV18,NA,CASSPPVVYEQYF,TGTGCCAGCTCGCCCCCAGTGGTCTACGAGCAGTACTTC
TRBJ1-2,few,TRBV28,NA,CASSLEGFYGYTF,TGTGCCAGCAGTTTGGAAGGGTTCTATGGCTACACCTTC
TRBJ2-1,NA,TRBV7-9,TRBD1,CASSSGDRAHNEQFF,TGTGCCAGCAGCTCCGGGGACAGGGCCCACAATGAGCAGTTCTTC
TRBJ1-5,NA,TRBV28,TRBD1,CASMGTGANQPQHF,TGTGCCAGCATGGGGACAGGGGCGAATCAGCCCCAGCATTTT
TRBJ1-3,NA,TRBV23-1,NA,CASSQSDNSGNTIYF,TGCGCCAGCAGTCAATCCGACAACTCTGGAAACACCATATATTTT
TRBJ2-7,once,TRBV20-1,TRBD2,CSASPSGRASVYEQYF,TGCAGTGCTAGTCCTAGCGGGAGGGCCAGTGTTTACGAGCAGTACTTC
TRBJ1-2,NA,TRBV9,TRBD1,CASSFRDRGKNGYTF,TGTGCCAGCAGCTTTCGGGACAGGGGTAAAAATGGCTACACCTTC
TRBJ2-2,NA,TRBV11-3,NA,CASSPRAGGTGELFF,TGTGCCAGCAGCCCCCGGGCCGGCGGCACCGGGGAGCTGTTTTTT
TRBJ2-3,NA,TRBV7-9,NA,CASRGGSTDTQYF,TGTGCCAGCAGGGGAGGTTCCACAGATACGCAGTATTTT
TRBJ2-1,NA,TRBV3-1/TRBV3-2,NA,CASSTNTRLRRNEQFF,TGTGCCAGCAGCACAAATACGAGACTCCGGAGGAATGAGCAGTTCTTC
TRBJ1-2,NA,TRBV13,TRBD1,CASSLAAGGRGYTF,TGTGCCAGCAGCTTAGCGGCAGGGGGCCGGGGCTACACCTTC
TRBJ1-2,NA,TRBV6-5,NA,CASSYDPGHITYYTF,TGTGCCAGCAGTTACGACCCGGGACATATAACCTACTACACCTTC
TRBJ2-7,NA,TRBV19,TRBD2,CASSSGLAGGVEQYF,TGTGCCAGTAGTTCAGGACTAGCGGGAGGGGTCGAGCAGTACTTC
TRBJ1-5,NA,TRBV30,NA,CAWSETGQPQHF,TGTGCCTGGAGTGAGACGGGCCAGCCCCAGCATTTT
TRBJ1-1,NA,TRBV29-1,NA,CSVRGSGLNTEAFF,TGCAGCGTGAGGGGGTCGGGGTTGAACACTGAAGCTTTCTTT
TRBJ2-2,NA,TRBV30,NA,CSANTGELFF,TGTAGCGCGAACACCGGGGAGCTGTTTTTT
TRBJ1-2,NA,TRBV28,NA,CASSLGTFFGGYTF,TGTGCCAGCAGTTTAGGGACCTTTTTCGGTGGCTACACCTTC